One sample yielded the 3 T cell receptor beta chains listed below, sequenced in a study of T cell repertoires in cytomegalovirus infection. TCRdb fed the reads into MiXCR, producing one record per CDR3 protein. The sample records about 220,000 distinct CDR3 sequences, approximately 40% being singletons. These receptors' antigens are unknown. Sequencing was performed on CD8+ T cells from cultured PBMCs, taken from culture after CMV antigen stimulation. These receptors were collected from a human donor in good health (CMV status not recorded). Some clones in this sample may be carry-over from other donors' samples.

This clonotype was counted a few times. The chain has TRBV7-9 and TRBJ2-7; D might be TRBD2 (5 bases). The V end lost 5 bases, the J end lost 4 bases, and 12 bases lay between the germline ends. This CDR3 comprises 13 residues. Germline assignment: CDR1 SEHNR and CDR2 FQNEAQ (reference sequence). CDR3 in amino acids: CASSRTGEYEQYF. CDR3 coding DNA: TGTGCCAGCAGCCGGACCGGGGAATACGAGCAGTACTTC.

The rearrangement joins TRBV10-3 to TRBJ1-3; tentative D call: TRBD1 (6 bases). Trimming shortened V by 3 bases and J by 6 bases, and 12 bases separated the two germline ends. Germline lookup yields CDR1 ENHRY and CDR2 SYGVKD. CDR3 length: 14 amino acids. The CDR3 DNA reads as TGTGCCATCAGTGAACACAGGGAGACAAACACCATATATTTT. Encoded protein: CAISEHRETNTIYF.

This chain links TRBV12-5 with TRBJ2-1, with 11 bases identical to TRBD2. Per the germline V gene, CDR1 is LGHNT and CDR2 is FRNRAP. Germline trimming cut 2 bases from V and 4 bases from J; bases unmatched to any gene: 19. This CDR3 contains 21 residues. The DNA for the CDR3 is TGTGCTAGTGGTTTGCAACTAGCGGGAGTAGGCGGAAACGGCGGTTACAATGAGCAGTTCTTC. Its translation is CASGLQLAGVGGNGGYNEQFF.